This TCR beta chain was profiled in a study of early T cells in non-severe SARS-CoV-2 infection. Study-level information: Bulk RNA taken from unsorted whole blood was sequenced, leaving chains unpaired. General study results and limits: Anti-spike CD8 responses were favored by VDJdb matching, which missed private and CD4 specificities.

Losses at the gene ends were 0 bases for V and 5 bases for J; bases not matched to a gene: 7. In germline, CDR1 is SGHRS, CDR2 YFSETQ. CDR3 length equals 16 residues. Individually, cDNA molecules had unique molecular identifiers attached to them. From the 5' RACE reads, TCRdb called clonotypes with MiXCR, one entry per CDR3 protein. Of tens of thousands of distinct CDR3 sequences in the sample, about 11% were seen once. This clonotype was counted a few times. As yet, its antigen is unknown. The sequenced sample was whole blood. J is TRBJ2-1 and V is TRBV5-1; 8 bases match TRBD1. The sequence was obtained from an adult who was a healthcare worker with PCR-confirmed SARS-CoV-2 infection or an uninfected control (not recorded which). The CDR3 DNA reads as TGCGCCAGCAGCTTGGCCCCAGGGGGCGGACACAATGAGCAGTTCTTC. Amino acid sequence: CASSLAPGGGHNEQFF.